These 26 T cell receptor beta chains were sequenced from one sample in a study of blood T cell repertoires in COVID-19. Sequencing used immunoSEQ multiplex PCR; TCRdb keeps in-frame clones, though not all of them. This sample carries roughly 200,000 clones, more than 80% of them seen once, and the ten largest clones take around 9%. Sequencing was performed on PBMCs or T cells enriched from blood (not recorded which). These receptors were taken from a middle-aged man who had recovered from COVID-19.

V gene TRBV10-3 combines with J gene TRBJ2-3; 14 nucleotides agree with TRBD2. This CDR3 has 17 amino acids. The germline CDR1 and CDR2 sequences are ENHRY and SYGVKD. V gave up 6 bases and J gave up 4 bases; unmatched junction bases: 9. DNA for the CDR3: TGTGCCATCAGCGGGACTAGCGGGAGTTCGAGCGCAGATACGCAGTATTTT. It codes for CAISGTSGSSSADTQYF.

CDR3 loop: CASSPDKNYGYTF. The CDR3 region has the DNA TGTGCCAGCAGCCCGGACAAGAACTATGGCTACACCTTC. The chain joins TRBV7-3 to TRBJ1-2, with D maybe TRBD1 (5 bases). V lost 5 bases to trimming and J lost 2 bases, with 9 bases between them. There are 13 residues in the CDR3. Germline CDR1 and CDR2: SGHTA and FQGTGA.

This chain uses TRBV4-1 with TRBJ2-1; possibly TRBD2 for D (5 bases). Germline V gene sequence: CDR1 MGHRA, CDR2 YSYEKL. V was clipped by 2 bases and J by 9 bases, with 17 bases between them. There are 15 residues in the CDR3. The CDR3 nucleotides are TGCGCCAGCAGCCAACCGGATGACACTAGTTTTGAGCAGTTCTTC. It codes for CASSQPDDTSFEQFF.

V gene TRBV11-2 combines with J gene TRBJ1-2; D not resolved. Looked up from germline, CDR1 is SGHAT and CDR2 is FQNNGV. V shed 4 bases and J shed 4 bases, with 10 bases lying between them. The CDR3 length is 13 residues. The CDR3 DNA reads as TGTGCCAGCAGCTCCGGGAGTTTCTATGGCTACACCTTC. Translating it yields CASSSGSFYGYTF.

The chain joins TRBV4-2 to TRBJ2-7, with TRBD2 matching 8 bases. The CDR3 extends over 16 amino acids. Germline loops: CDR1 LGHNA, CDR2 YNFKEQ. The V and J ends lost 0 bases and 3 bases, in that order; junction bases with no gene match: 7. CDR3 in DNA: TGTGCCAGCAGCCAAGATCGGAGCGGGAGAGGCTACGAGCAGTACTTC. Its protein is CASSQDRSGRGYEQYF.

The rearrangement links TRBV14 to TRBJ2-1; tentative D call: TRBD1 (5 bases). Looked up from germline, CDR1 is SGHDN and CDR2 is FVKESK. The CDR3 has 14 residues. Between the trimmed V and J ends, which lost 4 bases and 2 bases, there was a span of 9 bases. Here the CDR3 reads CASSLEGAYNEQFF. DNA of the CDR3: TGTGCCAGCAGCCTAGAAGGGGCCTACAATGAGCAGTTCTTC.

The chain couples TRBV2 to TRBJ2-5, with D possibly TRBD1 on 6 matching bases. Per the germline V gene, CDR1 is SNHLY and CDR2 is FYNNEI. Deletions cut 5 bases from V and 4 bases from J, with 23 bases between. This CDR3 spans 17 amino acids. CDR3 loop: CASSRKPQGSWGETQYF. CDR3 coding DNA: TGTGCCAGCAGTCGGAAACCTCAGGGGAGTTGGGGAGAGACCCAGTACTTC. The variable domain in full, with the rest retrieved from reference TRBV2 and TRBJ2-5, is EPEVTQTPSHQVTQMGQEVILRCVPISNHLYFYWYRQILGQKVEFLVSFYNNEISEKSEIFDDQFSVERPDGSNFTLKIRSTKLEDSAMYFCASSRKPQGSWGETQYFGPGTRLLVL.

The V call is TRBV27, the J call TRBJ1-2; 7 positions match TRBD1. Germline assignment: CDR1 MNHEY and CDR2 SMNVEV (reference sequence). The CDR3 has 13 amino acids. The junction had 3 bases not matched to a gene; V was cut back by 3 bases and J by 5 bases. The CDR3, as DNA: TGTGCCAGCAGTTTGACAGGGAGGTATGGCTACACCTTC. It yields the protein CASSLTGRYGYTF.

J is TRBJ2-2 and V is TRBV5-1; 8 bases line up with TRBD1. This CDR3 spans 15 amino acids. The junction had 6 bases not matched to a gene; V was cut back by 4 bases and J by 4 bases. Germline CDR1 SGHRS, CDR2 YFSETQ. The CDR3 region is CASSPKTGATGELFF. CDR3 DNA sequence: TGCGCCAGCAGCCCAAAGACAGGGGCCACCGGGGAGCTGTTTTTT.

J is TRBJ1-1 and V is TRBV29-1; no clear D. The germline V gene encodes CDR1 SQVTM and CDR2 ANQGSEA. The CDR3 consists of 11 residues. V was clipped by 6 bases and J by 2 bases, with 7 bases between them. The CDR3 nucleotides are TGCAGCGTCGGTAAAAACACTGAAGCTTTCTTT. As protein: CSVGKNTEAFF.

The chain couples TRBV6-5 to TRBJ1-5, with D possibly TRBD1 on 6 matching bases. Germline CDR1 and CDR2: MNHEY and SVGAGI. The CDR3 sequence is 12 residues long. Between the trimmed V and J ends, which lost 7 bases and 11 bases, there was a span of 15 bases. The CDR3 sequence: CASTGAEGAQHF. CDR3 in DNA: TGTGCCAGCACAGGAGCCGAGGGGGCCCAGCATTTT.

This clone was counted once. This same CDR3 is encoded by further DNA sequences in the sample. V gene TRBV7-9 combines with J gene TRBJ1-1; possibly TRBD1 for D (5 bases). The CDR3 is 13 amino acids. V shed 5 bases and J shed 1 base, with 8 bases lying between them. Germline CDR1 SEHNR, CDR2 FQNEAQ (reference sequence). CDR3 coding DNA: TGTGCCAGCAGCCTCAGGGAGAACACTGAAGCTTTCTTT. It encodes CASSLRENTEAFF.

This sequence joins TRBV27 and TRBJ2-7; D is unclear. The V end was cut by 5 bases, the J end by 5 bases, with 22 bases between. Germline values: CDR1 MNHEY, CDR2 SMNVEV (reference sequence). The CDR3 is 16 residues long. CDR3 residues: CASSIGSVSRWDEQYF. CDR3 DNA: TGTGCCAGCAGTATCGGAAGCGTGTCAAGGTGGGACGAGCAGTACTTC.

J is TRBJ1-1 and V is TRBV5-1; D gene ambiguous. The CDR3 runs to 13 residues. From germline, CDR1 is SGHRS and CDR2 YFSETQ. V was cut by 4 bases and J by 1 base, with 8 bases left in between. In DNA, the CDR3 is TGCGCCAGCAGCCCTTACGGGAACACTGAAGCTTTCTTT. Residues: CASSPYGNTEAFF.

The chain is built from TRBV29-1 and TRBJ1-2; D gene uncertain. Germline V lookup: CDR1 SQVTM, CDR2 ANQGSEA. The CDR3 runs to 12 residues. Trimming stripped 3 bases from V and 6 bases from J, with 11 bases between. CDR3 protein: CSVELTTHGYTF. Here the CDR3 DNA reads TGCAGCGTTGAGTTGACGACTCATGGCTACACCTTC. The full variable domain, completed using reference TRBV29-1 and TRBJ1-2, is SAVISQKPSRDICQRGTSLTIQCQVDSQVTMMFWYRQQPGQSLTLIATANQGSEATYESGFVIDKFPISRPNLTFSTLTVSNMSPEDSSIYLCSVELTTHGYTFGSGTRLTVV.

The gene calls are TRBV13 and TRBJ2-2; D call uncertain. CDR1 is PRHDT, CDR2 FYEKMQ, per germline (reference sequence). The CDR3 consists of 14 residues. V was pared by 5 bases and J by 0 bases, with 7 bases between. The CDR3 protein is CASSEGANTGELFF. The CDR3 region has the DNA TGTGCCAGCAGCGAAGGAGCGAACACCGGGGAGCTGTTTTTT.

The J gene is TRBJ1-1, the V gene TRBV5-1; D is uncertain. The germline V gene has CDR1 SGHRS and CDR2 YFSETQ. The CDR3 runs 12 residues. Trimming removed 5 bases from V and 2 bases from J, with 7 bases in between. Written as DNA, the CDR3 is TGCGCCAGCAGTAGCCCAAACACTGAAGCTTTCTTT. This gives the protein CASSSPNTEAFF.

J is TRBJ2-1 and V is TRBV21-1; whether TRBD2, the table's D call, matches the DNA was not checked. TRBV21-1 is a recognized pseudogene. The CDR3 extends over 17 amino acids. CDR3 nucleotide sequence: TGTGCCAGCAGCAAAGCTGGCGGGAGTATCTCCTACAATGAGCAGTTCTTC. Encoded protein: CASSKAGGSISYNEQFF.

The chain carries TRBV2 and TRBJ1-5; D remains unclear. The CDR3 totals 15 residues. Trimming took 2 bases from V and 6 from J, leaving 14 bases between them. Per germline, CDR1 SNHLY and CDR2 FYNNEI. CDR3 nucleotides: TGTGCCAGCAGTGAAAAGGGCCTCGCGGGTCAGCCCCAGCATTTT. Protein sequence: CASSEKGLAGQPQHF.

This chain links TRBV2 with TRBJ1-6; unclear D gene. The germline V gene encodes CDR1 SNHLY and CDR2 FYNNEI. V lost 4 bases, J lost 0 bases, and 7 bases lay in between. This CDR3 is 15 amino acids long. In nucleotides, the CDR3 is TGTGCCAGCAGTGGAGGGAGCTCCTATAATTCACCCCTCCACTTT. Its translation: CASSGGSSYNSPLHF.

V usage is TRBV7-8 and J usage is TRBJ2-7, with a weak D call TRBD1 (6 bases). V was cut by 5 bases and J by 2 bases, with 16 bases left in between. The CDR3 contains 15 residues. Germline V CDR1 and CDR2: SGHVS, FQNEAQ. The CDR3 sequence is CASSPPDRPPYEQYF. The CDR3 coding sequence is TGTGCCAGCAGCCCCCCAGACAGGCCCCCCTACGAGCAGTACTTC.

The chain links TRBV18 to TRBJ2-3; 8 bases agree with TRBD1. In germline, CDR1 is KGHSH, CDR2 LQKENI. This CDR3 spans 14 amino acids. The V segment lost 6 bases and the J segment 5 bases; nucleotides outside the gene matches: 7. Written as DNA, the CDR3 is TGTGCCAGCTCGCCAGGGGGCCAGGTAGATACGCAGTATTTT. It specifies CASSPGGQVDTQYF.

The chain has TRBV5-1 and TRBJ2-1, with 14 bases that match TRBD2. Germline V gene lookup returns CDR1 SGHRS and CDR2 YFSETQ. After removal of 3 bases from V and 7 bases from J, the junction contained 6 bases not matched to a gene. This CDR3 comprises 16 residues. In DNA, the CDR3 is TGCGCCAGCAGCTCACCGGGACTAGCGGGAGCGAATGAGCAGTTCTTC. This translates into CASSSPGLAGANEQFF.

This chain connects TRBV6-5 to TRBJ2-2, with a possible D match to TRBD1 (6 bases). The CDR3 loop spans 14 amino acids. CDR1 MNHEY and CDR2 SVGAGI come from the germline V gene. V was shortened by 5 bases and J by 6 bases, with 13 bases between the two germline ends. The CDR3 loop is CASSQTGTPGELFF. CDR3 DNA: TGTGCCAGCAGTCAGACCGGGACACCCGGGGAGCTGTTTTTT.

The V and J genes are TRBV9 and TRBJ2-3; the D gene is possibly TRBD1 (5 bases). The germline V gene has CDR1 SGDLS and CDR2 YYNGEE. The CDR3 contains 16 residues. Trimming took off 1 base at V and 2 bases at J, with 14 bases between the two ends. In nucleotides, the CDR3 is TGTGCCAGCAGCGTAAGGCAGGGCGGTCCCACAGATACGCAGTATTTT. This encodes CASSVRQGGPTDTQYF. The whole variable domain, remainder taken from reference TRBV9 and TRBJ2-3, is DSGVTQTPKHLITATGQRVTLRCSPRSGDLSVYWYQQSLDQGLQFLIQYYNGEERAKGNILERFSAQQFPDLHSELNLSSLELGDSALYFCASSVRQGGPTDTQYFGPGTRLTVL.

The V gene is TRBV29-1, the J gene TRBJ2-3; a weak D match, TRBD1 (6 bases). The ends were cut back, 2 bases at V and 1 base at J, with 7 bases in the middle. The germline gives CDR1 SQVTM, CDR2 ANQGSEA. The CDR3 has 13 amino acids. The DNA for the CDR3 is TGCAGCGTTGAACGACAGGGCACAGATACGCAGTATTTT. Protein: CSVERQGTDTQYF.